This T cell receptor beta chain was documented in a study of technical replicates of blood from a few donors. Germline V gene lookup returns CDR1 SGHNT and CDR2 YENEEA. V dropped 5 bases and J dropped 1; count of bases not matched to a gene: 8. The CDR3 is 17 residues long. The repertoire was sequenced with immunoSEQ multiplex PCR; TCRdb's copy has only in-frame clones and lacks some. The sample shows about 60,000 clones, about 92% of them seen only once. This clonotype was obtained from a human donor in good health. Some clones in this sample may be carry-over from other donors' samples. The sample comprised PBMCs. The chain uses TRBV11-3 and TRBJ2-5; 12 bases agree with TRBD2. DNA for the CDR3: TGTGCCAGCAGCCCGGGGACTAGCGGGCTCCTCCAAGAGACCCAGTACTTC. Its protein product is CASSPGTSGLLQETQYF.